These 19 T cell receptor beta chains originate from one sample sequenced in a study of T cells in Graves' hyperthyroidism and ophthalmopathy. Regions amplified from RNA transcripts were the TCR beta CDR3 regions. In the first-round RT-PCR of the TCR CDR3, the HTBI primer set was used. Each CDR3 protein is one row after TCRdb ran MiXCR on the multiplex PCR reads. The sample carries under 300,000 distinct CDR3 sequences, roughly 14% recorded once. The material sequenced was blood. The receptor set was obtained from a woman aged 30 to 39 with Graves' hyperthyroidism that later progressed to Graves' ophthalmopathy.

This clonotype was counted ten times or more. The V gene is TRBV28, the J gene TRBJ1-2; the D is unclear. The V gene lost 2 bases and the J gene lost 2 bases, with 15 bases spanning the gap. The CDR3 contains 16 residues. Per germline, CDR1 MDHEN and CDR2 SYDVKM. This CDR3 reads CASSLGQEDYNYGYTF. CDR3 nucleotide sequence: TGTGCCAGCAGTTTAGGGCAGGAGGATTACAACTATGGCTACACCTTC.

This clonotype was counted only a few times. The V and J genes are TRBV6-2 or TRBV6-3 and TRBJ1-2; D remains ambiguous. The CDR3 loop spans 14 amino acids. V dropped 2 bases and J dropped 1 base, with 8 bases sitting between them. Germline lookup yields CDR1 MNHEY and CDR2 SVGEGT. The CDR3 sequence: CASSYITSNYGYTF. The CDR3 coding sequence is TGTGCCAGCAGTTACATCACGAGTAACTATGGCTACACCTTC.

In its sample, this clonotype was seen a few times. This chain uses TRBV7-2 with TRBJ1-1; D might be TRBD1 (6 bases). Trimming cost V 2 bases and J 9 bases, with 13 bases left between them. Germline CDR1 and CDR2: SGHTA and FQGNSA. This CDR3 comprises 13 residues. In DNA form, the CDR3 reads TGTGCCAGCAGCTTATACAGGGCTACTAAAGCTTTCTTT. Amino acids: CASSLYRATKAFF.

This clonotype was recorded at least ten times. This chain joins TRBV6-1 and TRBJ2-5, with D perhaps TRBD1 or TRBD2 (5 bases each). The length of the CDR3 is 14 residues. The germline V gene encodes CDR1 MNHNS and CDR2 SASEGT. V was trimmed by 6 bases and J by 6 bases, leaving 17 bases between them. The CDR3 DNA is TGTGCCAGCAGCCACCGGGACCCGCCCAAGACCCAGTACTTC. Translation: CASSHRDPPKTQYF.

In its sample, this clonotype was seen many times. This chain connects TRBV28 to TRBJ1-5; D unresolved. This CDR3 has 12 residues. V was clipped by 3 bases and J by 11 bases, with 11 bases between them. From germline, CDR1 is MDHEN and CDR2 SYDVKM. CDR3 DNA: TGTGCCAGCAGTTTCAGTCCCTCGTCCCAGCATTTT. This gives the protein CASSFSPSSQHF.

This clonotype came up many times. The chain links TRBV20-1 to TRBJ1-4; D may be TRBD1 (6 bases). With 3 bases removed from V and 7 bases from J, the gap between germline ends came to 9 bases. The CDR3 contains 12 residues. CDR1 and CDR2 (germline): DFQATT, SNEGSKA (reference sequence). Written as DNA, the CDR3 is TGCAGTGCTAGGGGGGCCAGTGAAAAACTGTTTTTT. This gives the protein CSARGASEKLFF.

This clonotype was observed a few times. The junction departs from the called germline gene at one end, perhaps through a read error. This sequence joins TRBV4-3 and TRBJ2-1; TRBD2 aligns across 7 bases. The end of the DNA is better explained by TRBJ2-7, so the J call may be wrong. This CDR3 spans 15 amino acids. Germline CDR1 reads LGHNA; CDR2 reads YSLEER. The DNA of the CDR3 is TGCGCCAGCAGGCAAGCTAGCGGATCGTACAATGAGCAGTACTTC. Translating it yields CASRQASGSYNEQYF.

This clonotype was recorded a few times. This chain links TRBV29-1 with TRBJ1-2; TRBD1 matches 8 bases. The CDR3 runs to 16 residues. Germline-derived CDR1 and CDR2 are SQVTM and ANQGSEA. Losses at the gene ends were 6 bases for V and 3 bases for J; bases not matched to a gene: 15. CDR3 region: CSVDGTGIPRDYGYTF. DNA for the CDR3: TGCAGCGTGGACGGGACAGGAATACCTCGGGACTATGGCTACACCTTC.

This clonotype was found many times. V gene TRBV7-8 combines with J gene TRBJ2-7; 10 bases line up with TRBD1. Germline-derived CDR1 and CDR2 are SGHVS and FQNEAQ. V trimming: 4 bases; J trimming: 5 bases; junction bases outside the gene matches: 14. The CDR3 consists of 17 residues. This chain's CDR3 is CASSSRIDRGRGNEQYF. DNA of the CDR3: TGTGCCAGCAGCTCGCGAATCGACAGGGGGCGAGGCAACGAGCAGTACTTC.

This clonotype has more than one count but fewer than ten. The chain links TRBV20-1 to TRBJ2-1; 9 nucleotides align to TRBD2. The CDR3 loop spans 13 amino acids. J lost 9 bases, V lost 8 bases, and 11 bases had no gene match. CDR1 and CDR2 from the germline V gene are DFQATT and SNEGSKA (reference sequence). The CDR3 reads CSRRGLAGSEQFF. In DNA, the CDR3 is TGCAGTCGTCGGGGTCTAGCGGGAAGTGAGCAGTTCTTC.

This clonotype has a count of ten or more. This sequence joins TRBV4-2 and TRBJ2-5; TRBD1 might be the D (7 bases). V lost 5 bases, J lost 4 bases, and 17 bases lay in between. CDR1 is LGHNA and CDR2 is YNFKEQ in the germline V gene. This CDR3 region has 15 residues. CDR3 sequence: CASSTRQGGGETQYF. DNA for the CDR3: TGTGCCAGCAGCACCCGACAGGGAGGAGGAGAGACCCAGTACTTC.

This clonotype occurred many times. The chain couples TRBV4-3 to TRBJ2-2; D is possibly TRBD1 (6 bases). Trimming took 4 bases from V and 0 from J, leaving 12 bases between them. The CDR3 loop spans 16 amino acids. CDR1 LGHNA and CDR2 YSLEER come from the germline V gene. CDR3 coding DNA: TGCGCCAGCAGCCCCAGGGGCGAACCGAACACCGGGGAGCTGTTTTTT. Protein product: CASSPRGEPNTGELFF.

This clonotype was detected only a few times. The chain joins TRBV9 to TRBJ1-1, with D unresolved. Per germline, CDR1 SGDLS and CDR2 YYNGEE. The V end lost 0 bases, the J end lost 1 base, and 7 bases lay between the germline ends. The CDR3 consists of 14 residues. CDR3 region: CASSVASRNTEAFF. The DNA of the CDR3 is TGTGCCAGCAGCGTAGCGTCCAGGAACACTGAAGCTTTCTTT.

This chain uses TRBV6-1 with TRBJ1-2; 7 nucleotides agree with TRBD1. After removal of 4 bases from V and 6 bases from J, the junction contained 5 bases not matched to a gene. The V gene's germline CDR1 is MNHNS and CDR2 SASEGT. The length of the CDR3 is 13 residues. DNA for the CDR3: TGTGCCAGCAGTGTACAGGGGAGAGATGGCTACACCTTC. Encoded protein: CASSVQGRDGYTF.

This clonotype has at least ten counts. This sequence joins TRBV15 and TRBJ2-3; 8 bases line up with TRBD2. V gave up 3 bases and J gave up 5 bases; unmatched junction bases: 13. CDR1 is LNHNV, CDR2 YYDKDF, per germline (reference sequence). This CDR3 comprises 17 residues. CDR3 sequence reads: CATSSGWAGGGKDTQYF. The CDR3 nucleotides are TGTGCCACCAGCAGCGGATGGGCGGGAGGAGGGAAAGATACGCAGTATTTT.

Many counts were recorded for this clonotype. This rearrangement joins TRBV12-3 or TRBV12-4 to TRBJ1-4, with a possible D match to TRBD1 (5 bases). V lost 6 bases and J 3 bases, leaving 20 bases between the germline ends. CDR3 length: 17 residues. In DNA form, the CDR3 reads TGTGCCAGCAGCCGAAAGCCTTTGGGGGTCTCTAATGAAAAACTGTTTTTT. It specifies CASSRKPLGVSNEKLFF.

This clonotype was detected ten times or more. The J gene is TRBJ2-7, the V gene TRBV30; 9 bases agree with TRBD2. Germline CDR1 reads GTSNPN; CDR2 reads SVGIG (reference sequence). V dropped 3 bases and J dropped 9; count of bases not matched to a gene: 15. The CDR3 covers 15 residues. CDR3 sequence reads: CAWSQTSGPLRGQYF. The DNA for the CDR3 is TGTGCCTGGAGCCAGACTAGCGGACCCCTACGAGGGCAGTACTTC.

There are many counts of this clonotype. The chain carries TRBV5-1 and TRBJ2-7; maybe TRBD2 (6 bases). The CDR3 runs to 16 residues. V was cut by 0 bases and J by 0 bases, with 13 bases left in between. Per the germline V gene, CDR1 is SGHRS and CDR2 is YFSETQ. CDR3 nucleotide sequence: TGCGCCAGCAGCTTGGAGGGAGCGGGTTCCTCCTACGAGCAGTACTTC. This gives the protein CASSLEGAGSSYEQYF.

This clonotype was seen a handful of times. Given a much more abundant clone one base away, this may be a read error. The rearrangement links TRBV20-1 to TRBJ2-1, with D perhaps TRBD1 (5 bases). The length of the CDR3 is 13 residues. Germline V gives CDR1 DFQATT, CDR2 SNEGSKA (reference sequence). The CDR3 nucleotides read TGCGGAGCAGGGAACGCCAACTACAATGAGCAGTTCTTC. This gives the protein CGAGNANYNEQFF.